The rows below give T cell receptor beta chains drawn from one sample of a study of CXCR3-negative and CXCR3-positive naive CD8 T cells. TCRdb re-analyzed the 5' RACE reads; it lists each CDR3 protein once, without DNA. The specimen's table records 150,000 or so distinct CDR3 sequences. The sample consisted of naive CXCR3- CD8+ T cells from blood. Receptors were obtained from a human donor in good health. Some clones in this sample may be carry-over from other donors' samples. The CDR3 runs from the conserved cysteine through the conserved F or W.

J: TRBJ2-5
V: TRBV9
CDR3: CASSVEGWGTQYF

J: TRBJ2-7
V: TRBV28
CDR3: CASSSHGAHEQYF

J: TRBJ1-1
V: TRBV29-1
CDR3: CSFTFLGTEAFF

J: TRBJ2-3
V: TRBV5-1
CDR3: CASSLDGTSGTDTQYF

J: TRBJ2-7
V: TRBV5-6
CDR3: CASSLSNTGEQYF

J: TRBJ2-1
V: TRBV6-5
CDR3: CASSYQAGYEQFF

J: TRBJ2-1
V: TRBV6-1
CDR3: CASSELTSPRHEQFF

J: TRBJ2-1
V: TRBV29-1
CDR3: CSVVGGVSLSYNEQFF

J: TRBJ2-1
V: TRBV7-9
CDR3: CASKGVSGANEQFF

J: TRBJ2-1
V: TRBV19
CDR3: CASSIAGLAGGPCYNEQFF

J: TRBJ2-1
V: TRBV5-1
CDR3: CASRPTSDEQFF

J: TRBJ2-7
V: TRBV27
CDR3: CASNPTGRFMGYEQYF

J: TRBJ2-3
V: TRBV11-2
CDR3: CASSLGLLANTDTQYF

J: TRBJ2-1
V: TRBV5-1
CDR3: CASSAETKSYNEQFF

J: TRBJ2-1
V: TRBV29-1
CDR3: CSVEGLAVSLAGEQFF

J: TRBJ2-5
V: TRBV4-1
CDR3: CASSQENQETQYF

J: TRBJ2-7
V: TRBV29-1
CDR3: CSAQGTVNYEQYF

J: TRBJ2-7
V: TRBV27
CDR3: CASSFGTSGTYEQYF

J: TRBJ2-1
V: TRBV10-3
CDR3: CAISVGWGNAYNEQFF

J: TRBJ2-4
V: TRBV29-1
CDR3: CSVEEATGRERNIQYF

J: TRBJ1-2
V: TRBV7-9
CDR3: CASTPKGEDYGYTF

J: TRBJ2-7
V: TRBV7-9
CDR3: CASGSSPHPYEQYF

J: TRBJ1-5
V: TRBV18
CDR3: CASSPRGPNQPQHF

J: TRBJ2-3
V: TRBV6-2/TRBV6-3
CDR3: CATRDSPDTQYF

J: TRBJ1-6
V: TRBV20-1
CDR3: CSAREAGYNSPLHF

J: TRBJ2-3
V: TRBV7-7
CDR3: CASSLDSTDTQYF

J: TRBJ1-5
V: TRBV28
CDR3: CASSLVGTVNQPQHF

J: TRBJ2-1
V: TRBV29-1
CDR3: CSVEGNLNEQFF

J: TRBJ1-6
V: TRBV15
CDR3: CATSRNRPTDSQSSYNSPLHF

J: TRBJ2-7
V: TRBV28
CDR3: CASRAGRSYEQYF

J: TRBJ2-2
V: TRBV4-1
CDR3: CASSQGQNTGELFF

J: TRBJ1-2
V: TRBV4-1
CDR3: CASSQDGGYGYTF

J: TRBJ1-1
V: TRBV5-1
CDR3: CASTEGNTEAFF

J: TRBJ2-1
V: TRBV7-3
CDR3: CASSPSLERGYNEQFF

J: TRBJ2-1
V: TRBV11-2
CDR3: CASSPRDRGVFYNEQFF

J: TRBJ2-4
V: TRBV28
CDR3: CASSPALGQENIQYF

J: TRBJ2-5
V: TRBV12-3/TRBV12-4
CDR3: CASSLWAYQETQYF

J: TRBJ1-3
V: TRBV12-3/TRBV12-4
CDR3: CASSQTLLSGNTIYF

J: TRBJ1-5
V: TRBV28
CDR3: CASSLDGQPQHF

J: TRBJ1-5
V: TRBV19
CDR3: CASSIRDTNQPQHF

J: TRBJ2-2
V: TRBV29-1
CDR3: CSVDGLAGVNTGELFF

J: TRBJ2-3
V: TRBV9
CDR3: CASSVVVGDYGTDTQYF

J: TRBJ1-5
V: TRBV6-2/TRBV6-3
CDR3: CASSPSGNQPQHF

J: TRBJ2-3
V: TRBV5-1
CDR3: CASSLDATLNTDTQYF

J: TRBJ2-7
V: TRBV7-6
CDR3: CASSPQIGDRIYEQYF

J: TRBJ2-1
V: TRBV15
CDR3: CATSRVFGLGNEQFF

J: TRBJ1-2
V: TRBV27
CDR3: CASSSILTGLYGYTF

J: TRBJ2-7
V: TRBV28
CDR3: CASTPRQGGAYEQYF

J: TRBJ2-5
V: TRBV11-3
CDR3: CASSSPRGVTELQETQYF